This T cell receptor beta chain was documented in a study of T cells in Graves' hyperthyroidism and ophthalmopathy. This clonotype was recorded many times. What it binds is unknown. Study outcomes and limitations: Appearing also in blood were most of the thyroid clonotypes expanded above 0.001. Classification by a 13 V-J model distinguished ophthalmopathy from stable hyperthyroidism.

The V gene's germline CDR1 is SGDLS and CDR2 YYNGEE. Losses at the gene ends were 7 bases for V and 3 bases for J; bases not matched to a gene: 6. There are 14 residues in the CDR3. RNA transcripts served as the template for amplifying TCR beta CDR3 regions. Using the HTBI primer set, a first-round RT-PCR was run on the TCR CDR3. TCRdb redid the calling of the multiplex PCR reads with MiXCR, one entry per CDR3 protein. The sample contains around 450,000 distinct CDR3 sequences, roughly 14% of which appear only once. The authors deemed Graves' hyperthyroidism stable absent ophthalmopathy progression within 18 months. The study left out patients who had uncontrolled infection, other autoimmune disease, pregnancy or lactation.

The chain uses TRBV9 and TRBJ2-2, with 7 bases matching TRBD2. The clonotype originates from a woman aged 18-30 years with Graves' hyperthyroidism. Specimen: blood. The CDR3 bases are TGTGCCAGCCAGGCGGGAGATTACACCGGGGAGCTGTTTTTT. It translates to CASQAGDYTGELFF.